Listed below are T cell receptor beta chains from one sample, sequenced in a study of T cells after yellow fever vaccination. TCRdb ran MiXCR on the 5' RACE reads and lists one entry per CDR3 protein. The data show about 46,000 distinct CDR3 sequences, with approximately 6.3% seen just once and more than 9% held by the top ten. Sequences were derived from PBMCs, either bulk or a sorted T-cell subset (CD4+, CD8+, memory, or dextramer-sorted; not recorded which), sampled 45 days after the yellow fever booster vaccination. These receptors were collected from a man between 25 and 39 years old who received the YFV17D yellow fever vaccine. CDR3s include the opening cysteine and the closing phenylalanine or tryptophan. The D gene is left open where the match is weak. Clone size is not always given. Where it is, it says once, few, many or a class for expanded clones.

v_call,d_call,clone_size,j_call,cdr3_aa,cdr3_nt
TRBV6-2/TRBV6-3,NA,many,TRBJ1-5,CASSPHLPPRITPRDQPQHF,TGTGCCAGCAGTCCCCATCTCCCCCCTCGGATAACCCCCAGGGATCAGCCCCAGCATTTT
TRBV20-1,NA,few,TRBJ2-5,CSARVGGRETQYF,TGCAGTGCTAGAGTAGGAGGGCGAGAGACCCAGTACTTC
TRBV19,NA,few,TRBJ1-1,CARPRYRNTEAFF,TGTGCCAGGCCCAGGTATCGTAACACTGAAGCTTTCTTT
TRBV2,NA,many,TRBJ1-2,CASSAVNYGYTF,TGTGCCAGCAGTGCAGTTAACTATGGCTACACCTTC
TRBV20-1,NA,many,TRBJ1-1,CSAPRTALNTEAFF,TGCAGTGCCCCCCGGACGGCCTTGAACACTGAAGCTTTCTTT
TRBV29-1,NA,many,TRBJ1-2,CSVDGGGDYGYTF,TGCAGCGTTGACGGAGGGGGAGACTATGGCTACACCTTC
TRBV14,TRBD2,many,TRBJ2-1,CASSQPTSGDYNEQFF,TGTGCCAGCAGCCAACCCACTAGCGGCGACTACAATGAGCAGTTCTTC
TRBV3-1,TRBD1,NA,TRBJ1-5,CASSRGQAAPQHF,TGTGCCAGCAGCCGTGGACAGGCTGCGCCCCAGCATTTT
TRBV20-1,NA,many,TRBJ2-1,CSASAGREIKEFF,TGCAGTGCTAGCGCGGGTAGGGAAATCAAGGAGTTCTTC
TRBV3-1,NA,many,TRBJ2-7,CASSQDNRVRYEQYF,TGTGCCAGCAGCCAAGATAATCGAGTAAGGTACGAGCAGTACTTC
TRBV7-9,TRBD2,few,TRBJ2-3,CASSPLAGPTVYTQYF,TGTGCCAGCAGCCCCTTAGCGGGACCTACTGTTTATACGCAGTATTTT
TRBV12-5,TRBD2,few,TRBJ2-5,CASGLAPGLGETQYF,TGTGCTAGTGGTTTGGCTCCGGGACTAGGGGAGACCCAGTACTTC
TRBV20-1,NA,NA,TRBJ2-7,CSAGPSGVLEQYF,TGCAGTGCTGGCCCCTCAGGAGTTCTCGAGCAGTACTTC
TRBV20-1,NA,many,TRBJ1-2,CSARDLRGGWDYGYTF,TGCAGTGCTAGAGACTTGAGGGGGGGTTGGGACTATGGCTACACCTTC
TRBV18,TRBD2,few,TRBJ2-7,CASSPSGGGPNEQYF,TGTGCCAGCTCACCATCGGGGGGAGGGCCCAACGAGCAGTACTTC
TRBV27,NA,many,TRBJ1-2,CASSPSGYSPNYGYTF,TGTGCCAGCAGTCCCAGCGGGTACAGTCCTAACTATGGCTACACCTTC
TRBV6-5,TRBD1,few,TRBJ1-6,CASTGQGQSPLHF,TGTGCCAGCACGGGACAGGGCCAATCACCCCTCCACTTT
TRBV4-3,TRBD2,many,TRBJ2-7,CASSLSGSPHEQYF,TGCGCCAGCAGCCTAAGCGGGAGTCCCCACGAGCAGTACTTC
TRBV4-2,TRBD2,NA,TRBJ2-7,CASSQLQAGGYEQYF,TGTGCCAGCAGCCAACTTCAAGCGGGGGGGTACGAGCAGTACTTC
TRBV9,NA,many,TRBJ2-7,CASSVDGRDNEQYF,TGTGCCAGCAGCGTAGATGGCAGAGATAACGAGCAGTACTTC
TRBV7-2,TRBD2,many,TRBJ2-3,CASSPSSGRSTDTQYF,TGTGCCAGCAGCCCATCTAGCGGGAGGAGCACAGATACGCAGTATTTT
TRBV20-1,NA,many,TRBJ2-1,CSAKDNRVGDNEQFF,TGCAGTGCTAAAGATAACAGGGTCGGGGACAATGAGCAGTTCTTC
TRBV30,NA,NA,TRBJ2-1,CAWSVLTKYNEQFF,TGTGCCTGGAGTGTACTGACTAAGTACAATGAGCAGTTCTTC
TRBV2,TRBD1,NA,TRBJ1-2,CASKSYRQGDYGYTF,TGTGCCAGCAAATCCTACAGACAGGGGGACTATGGCTACACCTTC
TRBV7-2,TRBD1,NA,TRBJ2-5,CASSSTGDRTQYF,TGTGCCAGCAGCTCGACAGGGGATCGGACCCAGTACTTC
TRBV4-2,NA,NA,TRBJ1-5,CASSQERQSDQPQHF,TGTGCCAGCAGCCAAGAACGACAGTCAGATCAGCCCCAGCATTTT
TRBV2,NA,many,TRBJ2-1,CASSDERGGYNEQFF,TGTGCCAGCAGTGATGAGCGAGGAGGGTACAATGAGCAGTTCTTC